What follows are 26 T cell receptor beta chains derived from one specimen sequenced in a study of response to subunit inactivated influenza vaccine. TCRdb recomputed calls from the RT-PCR reads with MiXCR, one row per CDR3 protein. The sample contains 550,000 to 650,000 distinct CDR3 sequences, about 10% of which appear only once. The sample consisted of PBMCs from blood, taken on the day of vaccination. These TCRs come from a man aged 50 to 60 who received an inactivated influenza vaccine.

This clonotype was observed many times. The chain links TRBV12-3 or TRBV12-4 to TRBJ2-3, with 7 positions matching TRBD2. This CDR3 spans 15 amino acids. V lost 5 bases to trimming and J lost 4 bases; unmatched junction nucleotides: 9. The DNA of the CDR3 is TGTGCCAGCAGTAGCGGGGCAGTTTTCCCAGATACGCAGTATTTT. It encodes CASSSGAVFPDTQYF.

CDR3 sequence reads: CASSFHRRLYRGEQYF. As DNA, the CDR3 is TGTGCCAGCAGTTTCCACAGGCGGCTATATCGAGGCGAGCAGTACTTC. This chain joins TRBV12-3 or TRBV12-4 and TRBJ2-7; possibly TRBD1 for D (5 bases). The CDR3 length is 16 residues. V lost 3 bases to trimming and J lost 6 bases, with 21 bases between them.

The V call is TRBV7-2, the J call TRBJ2-7; D ambiguous. The germline V and J ends were trimmed by 3 bases and 4 bases, with 16 bases remaining between them. Germline CDR1 reads SGHTA; CDR2 reads FQGNSA. This CDR3 comprises 15 residues. The CDR3 protein is CASSFAAGAGYEQYF. DNA of the CDR3: TGTGCCAGCAGCTTCGCCGCAGGAGCCGGATACGAGCAGTACTTC.

This clonotype was observed a few times. The chain couples TRBV7-2 to TRBJ2-1; 9 bases line up with TRBD2. The CDR3 length is 16 residues. Trimming at V came to 5 bases and at J to 8 bases, leaving 13 bases not matched to a gene. The germline V gene has CDR1 SGHTA and CDR2 FQGNSA. In nucleotides, the CDR3 is TGTGCCAGCAGCCCAGAGGCGGGGGGGCGCTTCGATGAGCAGTTCTTC. This codes for CASSPEAGGRFDEQFF.

This chain connects TRBV5-5 to TRBJ2-2, with D tentatively TRBD1 (6 bases). Per the germline V gene, CDR1 is SGHKS and CDR2 is YYEKEE (reference sequence). Trimming shortened V by 4 bases and J by 2 bases, and 15 bases separated the two germline ends. The CDR3 sequence is 16 residues long. The CDR3 DNA sequence: TGTGCCAGCAGCATAACAGGGTCTCCAAACACCGGGGAGCTGTTTTTT. Encoded protein: CASSITGSPNTGELFF.

The chain combines TRBV20-1 with TRBJ1-4; unclear D gene. CDR3 length: 14 amino acids. The germline gives CDR1 DFQATT, CDR2 SNEGSKA (reference sequence). Trimming stripped 0 bases from V and 4 bases from J, with 9 bases between. CDR3 nucleotide sequence: TGCAGTGCTAGAGAGGGAGGAGGTAATGAAAAACTGTTTTTT. Protein sequence: CSAREGGGNEKLFF.

In this sample, this clonotype turned up a few times. The chain carries TRBV3-1 and TRBJ2-7; 11 nucleotides align to TRBD1. The ends lost 3 bases at V and 3 bases at J; junction bases unmatched: 4. Germline-derived CDR1 and CDR2 are LGHDT and YNNKEL (reference sequence). CDR3 length equals 15 residues. The CDR3, as DNA: TGTGCCAGCAGCCACGACGGGACAGGGGGCTACGAGCAGTACTTC. It specifies CASSHDGTGGYEQYF.

In this sample, this clonotype turned up a few times. The gene calls are TRBV9 and TRBJ2-5, with a tentative D call TRBD1 (6 bases). Germline V gene sequence: CDR1 SGDLS, CDR2 YYNGEE. The CDR3 consists of 13 residues. The V gene lost 2 bases and the J gene lost 4 bases, with 9 bases spanning the gap. Here the CDR3 reads CASSVGTLETQYF. The CDR3, as DNA: TGTGCCAGCAGCGTCGGGACACTAGAGACCCAGTACTTC.

CDR3 nucleotides: TGTGCCAGCAGCCTTCTCGGACTAGCGGGACAAGAGACCCAGTACTTC. This codes for CASSLLGLAGQETQYF. The chain joins TRBV3-1 to TRBJ2-5, with 12 bases lining up with TRBD2. V gave up 4 bases and J gave up 2 bases; unmatched junction bases: 5. Germline V gene data show CDR1 as LGHDT and CDR2 as YNNKEL (reference sequence). CDR3 size: 16 residues.

V gene TRBV29-1 combines with J gene TRBJ2-7; D unclear. V was pared by 2 bases and J by 0 bases, with 5 bases between. The germline CDR1 and CDR2 sequences are SQVTM and ANQGSEA. The CDR3 runs 12 residues. The CDR3 DNA reads TGCAGCGTTGAAAGCGCCTCCTACGAGCAGTACTTC. Amino acids: CSVESASYEQYF.

This clonotype was found a few times. J is TRBJ2-5 and V is TRBV5-1; 8 bases fit TRBD1. CDR1 is SGHRS, CDR2 YFSETQ, per germline. This CDR3 contains 14 residues. Trimming cost V 2 bases and J 4 bases; bases outside gene matches: 4. CDR3 in amino acids: CASSFHTGGETQYF. The DNA of the CDR3 is TGCGCCAGCAGCTTCCACACAGGGGGAGAGACCCAGTACTTC.

The CDR3 DNA reads as TGTGCCAGCAGCCATCGAACCGGGGGGTGGCAGTTCTTC. Amino acids: CASSHRTGGWQFF. The rearrangement links TRBV7-9 to TRBJ2-1; 7 nucleotides align to TRBD2. This CDR3 has 13 amino acids. J lost 12 bases, V lost 5 bases, and 10 bases had no gene match. Germline V gene sequence: CDR1 SEHNR, CDR2 FQNEAQ (reference sequence).

This clonotype was counted at least ten times. V usage is TRBV5-8 and J usage is TRBJ1-2; D is perhaps TRBD1 (6 bases). The length of the CDR3 is 16 residues. Germline CDR1 is SGHTS and CDR2 is YDEGEE. The V and J ends lost 0 bases and 3 bases respectively, with 15 bases between them. The CDR3 coding sequence is TGTGCCAGCAGCTTGGGACAGGAACTAGCCTACTATGGCTACACCTTC. Translating gives CASSLGQELAYYGYTF.

The table lists this clonotype with a few counts. This chain links TRBV7-9 with TRBJ2-5, with D possibly being TRBD2 (6 bases). The V and J ends lost 3 bases and 6 bases respectively, with 11 bases between them. The CDR3 spans 13 residues. CDR1 SEHNR and CDR2 FQNEAQ come from the germline V gene (reference sequence). CDR3 residues: CASSLRDFKTQYF. As DNA, the CDR3 is TGTGCCAGCAGCTTGCGGGACTTTAAGACCCAGTACTTC. The full variable domain, in which reference TRBV7-9 and TRBJ2-5 provide the parts outside the CDR3, is DTGVSQNPRHKITKRGQNVTFRCDPISEHNRLYWYRQTLGQGPEFLTYFQNEAQLEKSRLLSDRFSAERPKGSFSTLEIQRTEQGDSAMYLCASSLRDFKTQYFGPGTRLLVL.

There are many counts of this clonotype. The rearrangement links TRBV29-1 to TRBJ2-7; 8 bases map to TRBD2. This CDR3 comprises 12 residues. Per the germline V gene, CDR1 is SQVTM and CDR2 is ANQGSEA. V lost 5 bases to trimming and J lost 0 bases; unmatched junction nucleotides: 0. The CDR3 DNA is TGCAGCGTTACTAGCGGCTCCTACGAGCAGTACTTC. This translates into CSVTSGSYEQYF.

This clonotype has more than one count but fewer than ten. The J gene is TRBJ2-1, the V gene TRBV28; the D gene could be TRBD1 or TRBD2 (5 bases each). CDR1 is MDHEN, CDR2 SYDVKM, per germline. The CDR3 contains 14 residues. V shed 6 bases and J shed 9 bases, with 18 bases lying between them. In DNA, the CDR3 is TGTGCCAGCAGCCCGGGACGGAGTAATTTTGAGCAGTTCTTC. Its protein is CASSPGRSNFEQFF.

The chain recombines TRBV20-1 with TRBJ2-7; the match to TRBD1 covers 8 bases. CDR1 and CDR2 from the germline V gene are DFQATT and SNEGSKA (reference sequence). The junction had 12 bases not matched to a gene; V was cut back by 6 bases and J by 5 bases. This CDR3 spans 14 amino acids. The CDR3 DNA follows: TGCAGTGCCAGACCGATACAGGGGGACCACGAGCAGTACTTC. Translation gives CSARPIQGDHEQYF.

The genes are TRBV5-1 and TRBJ2-1; TRBD2 matches 7 bases. CDR1 SGHRS and CDR2 YFSETQ come from the germline V gene. The CDR3 has 15 residues. The V gene end was trimmed by 0 bases and the J gene end by 7 bases; junction bases not matched to a gene: 7. DNA for the CDR3: TGCGCCAGCAGCTTGGCTTGGGGGGGAGGGAATGAGCAGTTCTTC. It encodes CASSLAWGGGNEQFF.

The rearrangement joins TRBV11-2 to TRBJ2-3, with D possibly being TRBD1 or TRBD2 (7 bases each). Germline V CDR1 and CDR2: SGHAT, FQNNGV. This CDR3 region has 17 residues. Deletions cut 0 bases from V and 3 bases from J, with 16 bases between. The CDR3 nucleotides read TGTGCCAGCAGCTTAGACTCCGCAGGGGGAGGGACAGATACGCAGTATTTT. Its protein is CASSLDSAGGGTDTQYF.

The rearrangement joins TRBV6-1 to TRBJ2-7; TRBD1 aligns across 10 bases. Trimming cost V 6 bases and J 4 bases; bases outside gene matches: 3. The CDR3 is made up of 13 amino acids. From germline, CDR1 is MNHNS and CDR2 SASEGT. CDR3 protein: CASRDRGGYEQYF. CDR3 DNA sequence: TGTGCCAGCAGGGACAGGGGGGGATACGAGCAGTACTTC.

The V call is TRBV13, the J call TRBJ2-3; maybe TRBD2 (6 bases). V shed 1 base and J shed 3 bases, with 11 bases lying between them. Germline V gene sequence: CDR1 PRHDT, CDR2 FYEKMQ (reference sequence). The CDR3 is 15 residues long. Here the CDR3 DNA reads TGTGCCAGCAGCTTAGCGGGAGTCCAGACAGATACGCAGTATTTT. Translation: CASSLAGVQTDTQYF.

This clonotype was counted ten times or more. The chain joins TRBV12-3 or TRBV12-4 to TRBJ2-7; D call uncertain. This CDR3 contains 15 residues. Trimming pared 6 bases from V and 5 bases from J, leaving 20 bases between. CDR3 DNA: TGTGCCAGCAGCCCCCTTTTGAAGGGTGGAAACGAGCAGTACTTC. This gives the protein CASSPLLKGGNEQYF.

This chain links TRBV7-8 with TRBJ2-3; no clear D. Per the germline V gene, CDR1 is SGHVS and CDR2 is FQNEAQ. This CDR3 has 13 residues. Deletions cut 2 bases from V and 6 bases from J, with 9 bases between. The CDR3 sequence: CASSLNRRDTQYF. The DNA of the CDR3 is TGTGCCAGCAGCTTAAATAGGCGGGATACGCAGTATTTT.

The chain recombines TRBV11-1 with TRBJ1-1; possibly TRBD1 for D (5 bases). The germline CDR1 and CDR2 sequences are SGHAT and FQDESV (reference sequence). V was clipped by 1 base and J by 10 bases, with 16 bases between them. CDR3 length: 14 amino acids. CDR3 protein: CASSLDPRGDGAFF. The CDR3 DNA follows: TGTGCCAGCAGCTTAGACCCTCGAGGGGACGGAGCTTTCTTT. The full variable domain, with the rest looked up from reference TRBV11-1 and TRBJ1-1, is EAEVAQSPRYKITEKSQAVAFWCDPISGHATLYWYRQILGQGPELLVQFQDESVVDDSQLPKDRFSAERLKGVDSTLKIQPAELGDSAMYLCASSLDPRGDGAFFGQGTRLTVV.

This clonotype was seen many times. The rearrangement links TRBV7-2 to TRBJ1-6; D call uncertain. The CDR3 totals 15 residues. Germline CDR1 and CDR2: SGHTA and FQGNSA. The ends were cut back, 1 base at V and 6 bases at J, with 10 bases in the middle. The CDR3 is CASSLELTLNSPLHF. CDR3 nucleotides: TGTGCCAGCAGCTTAGAACTGACACTTAATTCACCCCTCCACTTT.

This clonotype was picked up a small number of times. The genes are TRBV11-2 and TRBJ1-2; D unclear. The CDR3 has 19 residues. The V end lost 2 bases, the J end lost 8 bases, and 30 bases lay between the germline ends. Germline-derived CDR1 and CDR2 are SGHAT and FQNNGV. The CDR3 region is CASSLTMRLGSGTLKGYTF. CDR3 nucleotides: TGTGCCAGCAGCTTAACTATGAGACTGGGCAGCGGAACCCTAAAGGGCTACACCTTC.